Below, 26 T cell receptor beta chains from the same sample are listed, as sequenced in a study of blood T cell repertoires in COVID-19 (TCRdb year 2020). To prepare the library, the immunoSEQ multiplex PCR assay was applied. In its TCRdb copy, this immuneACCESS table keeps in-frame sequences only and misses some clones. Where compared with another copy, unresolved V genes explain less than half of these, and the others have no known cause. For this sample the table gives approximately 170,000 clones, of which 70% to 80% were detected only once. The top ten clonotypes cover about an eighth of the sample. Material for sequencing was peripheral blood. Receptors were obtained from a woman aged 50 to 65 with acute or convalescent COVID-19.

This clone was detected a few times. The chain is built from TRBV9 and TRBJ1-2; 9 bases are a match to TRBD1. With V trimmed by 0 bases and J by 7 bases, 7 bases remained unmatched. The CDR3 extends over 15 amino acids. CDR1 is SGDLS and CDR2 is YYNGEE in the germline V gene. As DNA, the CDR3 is TGTGCCAGCAGCGTAGAGGGGACAGGGATTGTTGGCTACACCTTC. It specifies CASSVEGTGIVGYTF. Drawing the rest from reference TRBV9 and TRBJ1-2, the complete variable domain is DSGVTQTPKHLITATGQRVTLRCSPRSGDLSVYWYQQSLDQGLQFLIQYYNGEERAKGNILERFSAQQFPDLHSELNLSSLELGDSALYFCASSVEGTGIVGYTFGSGTRLTVV.

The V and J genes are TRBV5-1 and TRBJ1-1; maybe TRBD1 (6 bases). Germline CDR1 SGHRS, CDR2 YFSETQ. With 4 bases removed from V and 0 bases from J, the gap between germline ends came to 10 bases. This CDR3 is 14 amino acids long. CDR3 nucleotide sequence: TGCGCCAGCAGCCTAGGGGGTTTGAACACTGAAGCTTTCTTT. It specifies CASSLGGLNTEAFF.

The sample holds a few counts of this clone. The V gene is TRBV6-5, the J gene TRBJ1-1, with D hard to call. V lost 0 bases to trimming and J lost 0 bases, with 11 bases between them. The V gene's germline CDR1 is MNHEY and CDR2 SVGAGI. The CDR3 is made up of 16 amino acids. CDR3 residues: CASSYSNVRLNTEAFF. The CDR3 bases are TGTGCCAGCAGTTACTCGAATGTCAGGTTGAACACTGAAGCTTTCTTT.

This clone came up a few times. The CDR3 DNA reads as TGTGCCAGCATCCGAGGAGGGAGAGACGAGCAGTACTTC. This codes for CASIRGGRDEQYF. The V and J genes are TRBV2 and TRBJ2-7, with D possibly matching TRBD2 (6 bases). The V end was cut by 7 bases, the J end by 5 bases, with 15 bases between. Germline V lookup: CDR1 SNHLY, CDR2 FYNNEI. The CDR3 sequence is 13 residues long.

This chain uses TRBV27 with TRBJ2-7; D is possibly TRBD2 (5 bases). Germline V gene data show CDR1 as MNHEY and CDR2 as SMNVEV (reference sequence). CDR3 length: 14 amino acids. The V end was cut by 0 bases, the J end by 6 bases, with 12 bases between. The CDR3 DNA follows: TGTGCCAGCAGTTTATCCGGTCGGGGTGGCGAGCAGTACTTC. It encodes CASSLSGRGGEQYF.

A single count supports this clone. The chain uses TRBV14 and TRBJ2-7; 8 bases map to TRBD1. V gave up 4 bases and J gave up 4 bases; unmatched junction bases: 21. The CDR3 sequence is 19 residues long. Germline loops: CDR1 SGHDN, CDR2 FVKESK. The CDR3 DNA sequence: TGTGCCAGCAGCCCAAGCAGGACAGGGCCTATCACCCTGTCATACGAGCAGTACTTC. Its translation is CASSPSRTGPITLSYEQYF.

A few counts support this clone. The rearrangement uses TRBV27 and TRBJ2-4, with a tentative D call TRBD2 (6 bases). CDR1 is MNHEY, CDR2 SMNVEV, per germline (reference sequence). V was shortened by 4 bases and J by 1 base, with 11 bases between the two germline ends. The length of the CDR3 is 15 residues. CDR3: CASSSAGGAKNIQYF. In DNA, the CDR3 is TGTGCCAGCAGTTCCGCTGGGGGGGCCAAAAACATTCAGTACTTC.

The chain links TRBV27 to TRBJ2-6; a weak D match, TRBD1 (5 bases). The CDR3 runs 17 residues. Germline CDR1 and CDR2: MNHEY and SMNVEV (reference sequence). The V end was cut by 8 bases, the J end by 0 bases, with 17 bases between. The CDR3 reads CASRVVGALSGANVLTF. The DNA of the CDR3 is TGTGCCAGCCGGGTTGTTGGGGCCCTCTCTGGGGCCAACGTCCTGACTTTC.

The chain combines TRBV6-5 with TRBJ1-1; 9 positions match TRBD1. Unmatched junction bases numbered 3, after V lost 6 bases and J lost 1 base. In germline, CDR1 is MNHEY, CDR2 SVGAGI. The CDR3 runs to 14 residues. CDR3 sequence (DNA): TGTGCCAGCAGGGGACAGGGTCCGAACACTGAAGCTTTCTTT. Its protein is CASRGQGPNTEAFF.

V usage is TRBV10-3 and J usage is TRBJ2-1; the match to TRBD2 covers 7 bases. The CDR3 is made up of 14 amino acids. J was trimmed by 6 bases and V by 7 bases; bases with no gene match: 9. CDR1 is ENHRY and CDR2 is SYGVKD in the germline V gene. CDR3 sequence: CAINPGLTINEQFF. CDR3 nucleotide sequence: TGTGCCATCAATCCGGGACTAACAATCAATGAGCAGTTCTTC.

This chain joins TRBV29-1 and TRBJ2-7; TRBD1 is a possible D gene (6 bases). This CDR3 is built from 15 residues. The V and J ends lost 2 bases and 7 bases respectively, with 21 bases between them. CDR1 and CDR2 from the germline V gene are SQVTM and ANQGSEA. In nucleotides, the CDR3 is TGCAGCGTTGAATCGCCGACAGGACCGCTCTTTGAGCAGTACTTC. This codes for CSVESPTGPLFEQYF.

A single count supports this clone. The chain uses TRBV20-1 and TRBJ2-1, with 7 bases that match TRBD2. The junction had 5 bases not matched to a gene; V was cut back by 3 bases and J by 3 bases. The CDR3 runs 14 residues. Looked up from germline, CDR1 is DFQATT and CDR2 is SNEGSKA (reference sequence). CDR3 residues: CSASPGGYYNEQFF. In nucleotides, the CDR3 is TGCAGTGCTAGTCCGGGGGGATACTACAATGAGCAGTTCTTC.

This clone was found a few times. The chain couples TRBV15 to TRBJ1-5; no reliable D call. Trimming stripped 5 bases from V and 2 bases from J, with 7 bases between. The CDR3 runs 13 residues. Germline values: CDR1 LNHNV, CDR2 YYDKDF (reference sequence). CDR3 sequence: CATSVSRNQPQHF. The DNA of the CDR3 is TGTGCCACCAGCGTCTCCCGCAATCAGCCCCAGCATTTT.

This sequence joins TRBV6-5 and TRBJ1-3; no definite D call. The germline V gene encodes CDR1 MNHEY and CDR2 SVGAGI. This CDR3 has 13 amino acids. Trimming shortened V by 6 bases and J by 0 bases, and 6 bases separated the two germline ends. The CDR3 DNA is TGTGCCAGCAGGACTGCCTCTGGAAACACCATATATTTT. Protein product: CASRTASGNTIYF.

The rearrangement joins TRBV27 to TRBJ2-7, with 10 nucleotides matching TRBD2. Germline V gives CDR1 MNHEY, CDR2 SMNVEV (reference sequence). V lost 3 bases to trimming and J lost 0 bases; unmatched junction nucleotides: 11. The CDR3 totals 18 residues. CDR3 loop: CASSLLAGAQKPSYEQYF. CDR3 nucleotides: TGTGCCAGCAGTTTGCTAGCGGGGGCCCAAAAACCCTCCTACGAGCAGTACTTC.

CDR3 in DNA: TGTGCCAGCAGCAACCGGGACAGATACAATGAGCAGTTCTTC. As protein: CASSNRDRYNEQFF. This chain links TRBV5-4 with TRBJ2-1, with 7 nucleotides matching TRBD1. Germline V gene data show CDR1 as SGHNT and CDR2 as YYREEE (reference sequence). The CDR3 totals 14 residues. Trimming removed 4 bases from V and 4 bases from J; junction bases left unmatched: 5.

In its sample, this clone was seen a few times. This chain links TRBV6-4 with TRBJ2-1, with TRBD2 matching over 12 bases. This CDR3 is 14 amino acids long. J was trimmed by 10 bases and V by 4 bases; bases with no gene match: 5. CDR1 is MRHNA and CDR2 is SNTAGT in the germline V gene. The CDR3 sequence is CASSVSSGRDEQFF. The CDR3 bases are TGTGCCAGCAGTGTGTCTAGCGGGAGGGACGAGCAGTTCTTC.

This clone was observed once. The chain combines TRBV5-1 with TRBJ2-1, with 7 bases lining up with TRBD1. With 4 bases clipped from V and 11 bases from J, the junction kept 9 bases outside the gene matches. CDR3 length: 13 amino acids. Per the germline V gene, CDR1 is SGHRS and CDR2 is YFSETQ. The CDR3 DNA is TGCGCCAGCAGCCCGTACCGGGACAGTCAGCAGTTCTTC. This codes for CASSPYRDSQQFF. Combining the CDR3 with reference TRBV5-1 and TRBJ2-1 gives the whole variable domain KAGVTQTPRYLIKTRGQQVTLSCSPISGHRSVSWYQQTPGQGLQFLFEYFSETQRNKGNFPGRFSGRQFSNSRSEMNVSTLELGDSALYLCASSPYRDSQQFFGPGTRLTVL.

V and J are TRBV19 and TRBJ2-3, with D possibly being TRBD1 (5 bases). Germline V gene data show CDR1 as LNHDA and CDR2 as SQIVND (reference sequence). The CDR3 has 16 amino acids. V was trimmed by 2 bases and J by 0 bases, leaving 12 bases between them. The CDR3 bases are TGTGCCAGTAGTATAACTACTGGGGCTAGCACAGATACGCAGTATTTT. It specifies CASSITTGASTDTQYF.

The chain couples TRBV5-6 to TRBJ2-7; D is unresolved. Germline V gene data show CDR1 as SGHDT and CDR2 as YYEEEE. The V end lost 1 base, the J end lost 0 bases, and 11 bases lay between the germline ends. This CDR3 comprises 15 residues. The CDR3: CASSLRQRSSYEQYF. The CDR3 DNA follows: TGTGCCAGCAGCTTGCGGCAGCGCAGCTCCTACGAGCAGTACTTC.

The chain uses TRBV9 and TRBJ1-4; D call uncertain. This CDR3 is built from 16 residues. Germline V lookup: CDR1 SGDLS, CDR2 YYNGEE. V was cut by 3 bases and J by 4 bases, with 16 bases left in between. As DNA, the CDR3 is TGTGCCAGCAGCGGATCACAAGATCCCCTTAATGAAAAACTGTTTTTT. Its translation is CASSGSQDPLNEKLFF.

CDR3 loop: CASSGQGYGYTF. The CDR3 DNA follows: TGTGCCAGCAGCGGACAGGGGTATGGCTACACCTTC. The chain employs TRBV5-6 and TRBJ1-2; TRBD1 aligns across 9 bases. This CDR3 spans 12 amino acids. Germline V gene data show CDR1 as SGHDT and CDR2 as YYEEEE. The J segment lost 5 bases and the V segment lost 4 bases, leaving 0 bases of the junction unmatched. Using reference TRBV5-6 and TRBJ1-2 for the parts outside the CDR3, the full variable domain is DAGVTQSPTHLIKTRGQQVTLRCSPKSGHDTVSWYQQALGQGPQFIFQYYEEEERQRGNFPDRFSGHQFPNYSSELNVNALLLGDSALYLCASSGQGYGYTFGSGTRLTVV.

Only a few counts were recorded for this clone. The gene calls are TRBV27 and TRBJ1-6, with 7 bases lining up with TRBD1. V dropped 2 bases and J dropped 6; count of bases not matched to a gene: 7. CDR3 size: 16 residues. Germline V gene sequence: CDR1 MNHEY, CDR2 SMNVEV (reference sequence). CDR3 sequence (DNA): TGTGCCAGCAGTTTACCCCCGGGACAGCCTAATTCACCCCTCCACTTT. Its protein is CASSLPPGQPNSPLHF.

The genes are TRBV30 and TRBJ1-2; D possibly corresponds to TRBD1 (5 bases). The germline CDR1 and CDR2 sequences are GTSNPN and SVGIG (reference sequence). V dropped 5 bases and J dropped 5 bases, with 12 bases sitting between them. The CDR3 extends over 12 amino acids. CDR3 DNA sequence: TGTGCCTGGGCTCGGGCAGGGTATGGCTACACCTTC. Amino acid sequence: CAWARAGYGYTF.

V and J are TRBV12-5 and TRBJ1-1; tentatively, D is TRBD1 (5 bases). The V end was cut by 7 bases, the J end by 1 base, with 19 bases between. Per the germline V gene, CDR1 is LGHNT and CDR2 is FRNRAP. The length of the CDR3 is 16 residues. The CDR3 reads CASAPISFRGNTEAFF. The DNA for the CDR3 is TGTGCTAGTGCCCCAATATCGTTTAGGGGGAACACTGAAGCTTTCTTT.

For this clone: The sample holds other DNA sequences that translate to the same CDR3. CDR3 coding DNA: TGTGCCAGCAGTGAAGCCGGAGGGAATCAGCCCCAGCATTTT. Translation: CASSEAGGNQPQHF. The chain couples TRBV6-1 to TRBJ1-5; D unresolved. The CDR3 is 14 amino acids. Germline loops: CDR1 MNHNS, CDR2 SASEGT. Deletions cut 0 bases from V and 4 bases from J, with 7 bases between.